This T cell receptor beta chain was sequenced in a study of vaccination effects on CD4 cells after COVID-19. Measured with immunoSEQ multiplex PCR; TCRdb has only the in-frame clones, and not every one. The data show 20,000 or so clones, roughly three quarters seen once. Prior to sequencing, the ViraFEST assay stimulated PBMC with viral peptide pools, which expanded the antigen-specific CD4+ T cells. Culture proceeded for approximately 10 days, and CD4+ T cells were then isolated. Every participant took two doses of the BNT162b2 or mRNA-1273 vaccine. Comment on this clone: Its antigen remains unknown.

This CDR3 spans 16 amino acids. Trimming removed 5 bases from V and 0 bases from J, with 13 bases in between. Germline V gene sequence: CDR1 MNHEY, CDR2 SMNVEV (reference sequence). Sequenced material: CD4+ T cells from PBMCs cultured with HCoV-229E spike peptides, taken after COVID-19 vaccination. This TCR was recovered from a human donor who received a COVID-19 vaccine. The chain is built from TRBV27 and TRBJ2-2, with D hard to call. The chain's CDR3 is CASSPKQTANTGELFF. CDR3 in DNA: TGTGCCAGCAGTCCGAAACAGACCGCGAACACCGGGGAGCTGTTTTTT.